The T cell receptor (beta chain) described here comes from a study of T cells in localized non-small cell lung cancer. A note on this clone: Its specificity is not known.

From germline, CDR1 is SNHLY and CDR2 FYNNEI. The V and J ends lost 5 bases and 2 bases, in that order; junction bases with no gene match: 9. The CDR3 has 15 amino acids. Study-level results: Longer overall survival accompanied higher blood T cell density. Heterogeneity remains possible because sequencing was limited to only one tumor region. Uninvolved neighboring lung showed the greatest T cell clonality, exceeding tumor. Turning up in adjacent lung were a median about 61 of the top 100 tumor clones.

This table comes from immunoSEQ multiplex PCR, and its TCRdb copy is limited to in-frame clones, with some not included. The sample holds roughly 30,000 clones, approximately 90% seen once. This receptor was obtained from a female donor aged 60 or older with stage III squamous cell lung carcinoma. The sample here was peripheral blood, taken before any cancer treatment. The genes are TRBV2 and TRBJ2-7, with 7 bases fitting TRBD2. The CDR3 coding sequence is TGTGCCAGCAGTCAAGGACTAGTTAAGACCTACGAGCAGTACTTC. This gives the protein CASSQGLVKTYEQYF. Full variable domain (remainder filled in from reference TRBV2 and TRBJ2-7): EPEVTQTPSHQVTQMGQEVILRCVPISNHLYFYWYRQILGQKVEFLVSFYNNEISEKSEIFDDQFSVERPDGSNFTLKIRSTKLEDSAMYFCASSQGLVKTYEQYFGPGTRLTVT.